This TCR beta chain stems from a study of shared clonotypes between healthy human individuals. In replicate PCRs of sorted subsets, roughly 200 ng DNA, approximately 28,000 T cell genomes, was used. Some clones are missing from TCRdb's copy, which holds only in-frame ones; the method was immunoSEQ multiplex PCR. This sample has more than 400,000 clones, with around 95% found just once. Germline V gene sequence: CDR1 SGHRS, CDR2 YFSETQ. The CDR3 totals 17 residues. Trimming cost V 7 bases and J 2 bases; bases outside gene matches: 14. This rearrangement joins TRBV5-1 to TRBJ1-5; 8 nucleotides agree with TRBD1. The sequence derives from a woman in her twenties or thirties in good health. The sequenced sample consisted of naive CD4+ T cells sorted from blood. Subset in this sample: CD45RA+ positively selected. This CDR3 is CASCRRQGKDGNQPQHF. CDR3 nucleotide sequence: TGCGCCAGCTGCCGCCGACAGGGGAAGGACGGCAATCAGCCCCAGCATTTT.